The present TCR beta chain was sequenced within a study of blood T cells in healthy people across ages. Through a sample-barcoded 5' primer and a J-beta primer mix, a second PCR was run for roughly 7 to 11 cycles. TCRdb reprocessed the 5' RACE reads with MiXCR, giving one entry per CDR3 protein. The sample yields more than 550,000 distinct CDR3 sequences, around a fifth seen once. The sample holds a few counts of this clonotype. Its target is not known. Trimming shortened V by 6 bases and J by 4 bases, and 18 bases separated the two germline ends. The CDR3 consists of 15 residues. All donors came from Russia, were Caucasian and healthy, and spanned ages about 6 to 100. Study-wide points: Age brought a roughly linear fall in TCR beta diversity measured per million T cells. Without sorted subsets, naive and antigen-experienced compartments could not be conclusively compared.

The origin of this receptor is a man in his 70s in good health. The chain has TRBV12-3 or TRBV12-4 and TRBJ2-5; possibly TRBD1 for D (6 bases). The sample comprised blood. The CDR3 loop reads CASSVTGITRETQYF. The CDR3 DNA reads as TGTGCCAGCAGCGTCACAGGGATTACACGAGAGACCCAGTACTTC.